This TCR beta chain was sequenced for a study of blood T cells in healthy people across ages. Study information: Template switching picked up about one barcoded beta molecule for each two T cells.

This clonotype appeared many times. At one of its ends the junction is not consistent with the germline gene, which may arise from a read error. Alongside a J-beta primer mix, a sample-barcoded 5' primer served in a second PCR lasting roughly 7 to 11 cycles. Every molecule of cDNA carried a tag from a template-switch adaptor with 12 random nucleotides. TCRdb itself ran the 5' RACE reads through MiXCR, one entry per CDR3 protein. The sample includes 900,000 to 950,000 distinct CDR3 sequences, about 28% of them seen just once. The CDR3 contains 14 residues. The V gene's germline CDR1 is SGHRS and CDR2 YFSETQ. The same data also contributed to another study, on T cells of mothers and their children. That source reports: Unrelated mother-child pairs always had slightly, but never significantly, lower normalized overlap than related pairs.

This sequence joins TRBV5-1 and TRBJ2-5; 7 bases agree with TRBD2. The sample taken for sequencing was blood. This receptor was obtained from a woman in her thirties or forties in good health. The CDR3: CASSLGTTQETQYF. CDR3 DNA sequence: TGTGCCAGCAGCTTAGGGACTACCCAAGAGACCCAGTACTTC.